The 11 T cell receptor beta chains below all came from one sample that was sequenced in a study of T cell changes during pregnancy in multiple sclerosis. Profiled with immunoSEQ multiplex PCR; TCRdb holds only in-frame clones, not every one. The repertoire holds tens of thousands of clones, with approximately 90% as singletons. The material sequenced was CD4+ T cells from peripheral blood mononuclear cells, taken in the first trimester of pregnancy. These receptors were collected from a female donor with multiple sclerosis, enrolled in a pregnancy study.

The V and J genes are TRBV11-2 and TRBJ2-5, with D possibly being TRBD2 (5 bases). Trimming left V 1 base short and J 4 bases short, with 19 bases between. Germline CDR1 and CDR2: SGHAT and FQNNGV. The CDR3 spans 17 residues. CDR3 in amino acids: CASSLGLIEDYSETQYF. CDR3 in DNA: TGTGCCAGCAGCTTAGGATTGATAGAAGACTATTCAGAGACCCAGTACTTC.

The chain employs TRBV5-1 and TRBJ1-3, with D possibly being TRBD1 (5 bases). This CDR3 has 16 residues. Trimming took off 4 bases at V and 1 base at J, with 15 bases between the two ends. CDR1 and CDR2 (germline): SGHRS, YFSETQ. For the CDR3, the DNA is TGCGCCAGCAGCCCACAGACAGTGATATCTGGAAACACCATATATTTT. Amino acids: CASSPQTVISGNTIYF.

The chain couples TRBV10-1 to TRBJ2-5; D call uncertain. The J call may be mistaken, given a closer DNA end match to TRBJ2-7. CDR1 is WNHNN and CDR2 is SYGVQD in the germline V gene (reference sequence). CDR3 size: 10 residues. The CDR3 protein is CAICIYEQYF. DNA for the CDR3: TGCGCCATATGCATCTACGAGCAGTACTTC.

The chain has TRBV14 and TRBJ2-7; D is undetermined. Trimming cost V 2 bases and J 4 bases, with 15 bases left between them. Germline CDR1 is SGHDN and CDR2 is FVKESK. The CDR3 is 15 amino acids. In DNA, the CDR3 is TGTGCCAGCAGCCAAAGGTGGGCTCTGGTTTACGAGCAGTACTTC. It yields the protein CASSQRWALVYEQYF. The full variable domain, its missing parts supplied by reference TRBV14 and TRBJ2-7, is EAGVTQFPSHSVIEKGQTVTLRCDPISGHDNLYWYRRVMGKEIKFLLHFVKESKQDESGMPNNRFLAERTGGTYSTLKVQPAELEDSGVYFCASSQRWALVYEQYFGPGTRLTVT.

The V call is TRBV4-1, the J call TRBJ1-3, with D possibly matching TRBD1 (6 bases). Trimming cost V 1 base and J 1 base, with 8 bases left between them. This CDR3 is 15 amino acids long. Germline assignment: CDR1 MGHRA and CDR2 YSYEKL. CDR3 bases: TGCGCCAGCAGCCAAGGGGGGCGATCTGGAAACACCATATATTTT. Translated: CASSQGGRSGNTIYF.

This sequence joins TRBV10-3 and TRBJ1-1, with D maybe TRBD1 (6 bases). Germline V gives CDR1 ENHRY, CDR2 SYGVKD. CDR3 length: 15 amino acids. Trimming stripped 0 bases from V and 1 base from J, with 9 bases between. The CDR3 spells CAISESQGPNTEAFF. The CDR3, as DNA: TGTGCCATCAGTGAGTCTCAGGGGCCGAACACTGAAGCTTTCTTT.

This sequence joins TRBV7-2 and TRBJ1-1; 9 positions agree with TRBD1. The CDR3 is made up of 19 amino acids. Germline CDR1 SGHTA, CDR2 FQGNSA. V gave up 5 bases and J gave up 0 bases; unmatched junction bases: 16. CDR3 amino acids: CASSLLRGGTGRMNTEAFF. The CDR3 DNA is TGTGCCAGCAGCCTCCTCAGAGGGGGGACAGGGAGGATGAACACTGAAGCTTTCTTT.

The chain combines TRBV19 with TRBJ1-5, with 10 bases matching TRBD1. Germline CDR1 reads LNHDA; CDR2 reads SQIVND (reference sequence). This CDR3 is 14 amino acids long. The J segment lost 16 bases and the V segment lost 3 bases, leaving 12 bases of the junction unmatched. The CDR3 here is CASSMGGTGESFHF. Here the CDR3 DNA reads TGTGCCAGTAGTATGGGGGGGACAGGGGAGTCCTTCCATTTT.

The V gene is TRBV5-1, the J gene TRBJ1-1; 9 nucleotides line up with TRBD1. The CDR3 has 16 residues. Germline V gene data show CDR1 as SGHRS and CDR2 as YFSETQ. Unmatched junction bases numbered 9, after V lost 3 bases and J lost 3 bases. The CDR3 is CASSSVTGGRHTEAFF. CDR3 coding DNA: TGCGCCAGCAGCTCGGTAACAGGGGGCCGCCACACTGAAGCTTTCTTT.

The V and J genes are TRBV5-3 and TRBJ2-7; 11 nucleotides agree with TRBD2. TRBV5-3 is marked as an open reading frame, function uncertain. The trim removed 5 bases at V and 2 bases at J, leaving 9 bases unmatched. This CDR3 is 16 amino acids long. This CDR3 reads CARSPRLAGRTYEQYF. For the CDR3, the DNA is TGTGCCAGAAGTCCCCGACTAGCGGGGAGGACCTACGAGCAGTACTTC.

V is TRBV11-1 and J is TRBJ2-3; 16 bases map to TRBD2. The CDR3 is 18 residues long. Germline CDR1 and CDR2: SGHAT and FQDESV (reference sequence). V was clipped by 8 bases and J by 2 bases; unmatched bases: 10. CDR3 sequence (DNA): TGTGCCAGCGGGCCGGGACTAGCGGGAGGGGGATACACAGATACGCAGTATTTT. Translated, it gives CASGPGLAGGGYTDTQYF.